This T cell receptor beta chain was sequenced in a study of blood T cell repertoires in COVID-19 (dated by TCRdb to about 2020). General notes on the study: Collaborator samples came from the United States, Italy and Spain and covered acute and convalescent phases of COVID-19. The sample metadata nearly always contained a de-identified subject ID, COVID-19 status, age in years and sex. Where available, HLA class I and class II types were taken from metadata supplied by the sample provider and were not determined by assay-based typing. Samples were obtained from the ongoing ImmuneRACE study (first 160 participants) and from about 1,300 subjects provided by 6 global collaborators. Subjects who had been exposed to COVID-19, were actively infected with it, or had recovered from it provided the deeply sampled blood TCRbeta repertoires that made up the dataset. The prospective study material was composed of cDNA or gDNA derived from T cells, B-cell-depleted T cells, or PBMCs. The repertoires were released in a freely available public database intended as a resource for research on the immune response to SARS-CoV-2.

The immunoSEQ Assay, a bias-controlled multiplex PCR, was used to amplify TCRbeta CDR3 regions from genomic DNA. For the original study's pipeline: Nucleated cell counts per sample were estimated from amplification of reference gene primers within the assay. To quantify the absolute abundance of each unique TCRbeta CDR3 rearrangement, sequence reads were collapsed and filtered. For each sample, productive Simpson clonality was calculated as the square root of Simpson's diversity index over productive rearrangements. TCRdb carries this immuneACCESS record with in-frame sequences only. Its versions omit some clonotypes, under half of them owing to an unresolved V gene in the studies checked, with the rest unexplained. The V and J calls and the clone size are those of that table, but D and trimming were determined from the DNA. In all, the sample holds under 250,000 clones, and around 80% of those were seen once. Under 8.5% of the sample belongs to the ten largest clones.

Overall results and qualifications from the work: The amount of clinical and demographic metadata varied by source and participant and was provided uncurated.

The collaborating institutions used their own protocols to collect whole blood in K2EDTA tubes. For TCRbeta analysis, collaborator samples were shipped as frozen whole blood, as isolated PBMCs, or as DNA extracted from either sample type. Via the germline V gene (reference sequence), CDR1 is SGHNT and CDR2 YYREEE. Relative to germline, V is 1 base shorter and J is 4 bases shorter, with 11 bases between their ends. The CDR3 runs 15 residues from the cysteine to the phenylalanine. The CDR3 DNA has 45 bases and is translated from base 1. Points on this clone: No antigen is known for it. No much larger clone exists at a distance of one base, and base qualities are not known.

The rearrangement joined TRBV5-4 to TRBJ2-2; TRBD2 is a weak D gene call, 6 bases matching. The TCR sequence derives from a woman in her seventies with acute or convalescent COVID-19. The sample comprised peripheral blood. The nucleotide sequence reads TGTGCCAGCAGCTTGCTAGCGTCGGGCACCGGGGAGCTGTTTTTT. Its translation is CASSLLASGTGELFF.